This T cell receptor (delta chain) was found in a study of gamma-delta T cells after stem cell transplantation. Germline V lookup: CDR1 GEAIGNYY, CDR2 EKD. The V segment lost 0 bases and the J segment 3 bases; nucleotides outside the gene matches: 11. This CDR3 is 18 amino acids long. TCRdb re-called clones from the RT-PCR reads via CATT. In the table there are 1,500 to 2,000 delta-chain clones, less than 55% of which are singletons. The TCR originated in a human donor. It is not recorded whose cells these are; they may come from a transplant donor. Material for sequencing was gamma-delta T cells. The chain recombines TRDV2 with TRDJ1; TRDD3 matches 11 bases. Written as DNA, the CDR3 is TGTGCCTGTGACACCGGGAACCTACTGGGGGATAAAGCCGATAAACTCATCTTT. The encoded protein is CACDTGNLLGDKADKLIF.